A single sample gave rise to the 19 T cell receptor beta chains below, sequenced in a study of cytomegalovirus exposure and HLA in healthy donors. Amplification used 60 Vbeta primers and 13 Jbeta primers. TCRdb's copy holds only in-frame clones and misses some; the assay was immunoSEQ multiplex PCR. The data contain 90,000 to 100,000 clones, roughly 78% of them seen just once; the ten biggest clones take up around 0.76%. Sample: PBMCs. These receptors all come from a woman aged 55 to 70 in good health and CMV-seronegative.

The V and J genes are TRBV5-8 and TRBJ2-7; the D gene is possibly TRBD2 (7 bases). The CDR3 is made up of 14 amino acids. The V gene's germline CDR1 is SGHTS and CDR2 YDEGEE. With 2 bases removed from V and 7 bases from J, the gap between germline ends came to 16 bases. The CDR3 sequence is CASSFRGGKGEQYF. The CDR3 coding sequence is TGTGCCAGCAGCTTTAGGGGGGGCAAAGGAGAGCAGTACTTC. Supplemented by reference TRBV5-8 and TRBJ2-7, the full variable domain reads EAGVTQSPTHLIKTRGQQATLRCSPISGHTSVYWYQQALGLGLQFLLWYDEGEERNRGNFPPRFSGRQFPNYSSELNVNALELEDSALYLCASSFRGGKGEQYFGPGTRLTVT.

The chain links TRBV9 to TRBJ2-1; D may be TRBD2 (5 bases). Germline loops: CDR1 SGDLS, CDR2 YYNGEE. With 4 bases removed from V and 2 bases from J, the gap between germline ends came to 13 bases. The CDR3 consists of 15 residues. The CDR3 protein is CASSNIGGAYNEQFF. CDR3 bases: TGTGCCAGCAGCAACATCGGAGGTGCCTACAATGAGCAGTTCTTC.

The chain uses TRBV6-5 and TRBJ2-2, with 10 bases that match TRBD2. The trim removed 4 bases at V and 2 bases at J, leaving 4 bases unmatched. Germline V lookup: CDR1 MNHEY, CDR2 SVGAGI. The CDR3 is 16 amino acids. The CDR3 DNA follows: TGTGCCAGCAGTTTGTTAGCGGGAGGTAACACCGGGGAGCTGTTTTTT. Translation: CASSLLAGGNTGELFF.

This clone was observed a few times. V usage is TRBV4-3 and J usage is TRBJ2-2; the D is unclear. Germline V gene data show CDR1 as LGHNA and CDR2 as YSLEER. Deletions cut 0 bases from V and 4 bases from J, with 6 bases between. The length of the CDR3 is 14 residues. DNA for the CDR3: TGCGCCAGCAGCCAAGAAGTCAGCACCGGGGAGCTGTTTTTT. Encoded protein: CASSQEVSTGELFF.

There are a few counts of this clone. The CDR3 spells CAWLTGNNGYTF. Here the CDR3 DNA reads TGTGCCTGGCTGACAGGGAACAATGGCTACACCTTC. The chain has TRBV30 and TRBJ1-2; 7 bases are a match to TRBD1. This CDR3 contains 12 residues. V shed 5 bases, J shed 6 bases, and the junction held 6 bases outside the gene matches. Germline V gene lookup returns CDR1 GTSNPN and CDR2 SVGIG (reference sequence).

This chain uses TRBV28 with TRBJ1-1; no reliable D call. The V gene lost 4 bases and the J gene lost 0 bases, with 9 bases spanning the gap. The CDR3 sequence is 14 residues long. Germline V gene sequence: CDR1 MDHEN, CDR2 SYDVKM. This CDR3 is CASSSRELNTEAFF. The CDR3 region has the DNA TGTGCCAGCAGTTCACGGGAGTTGAACACTGAAGCTTTCTTT. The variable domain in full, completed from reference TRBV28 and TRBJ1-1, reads DVKVTQSSRYLVKRTGEKVFLECVQDMDHENMFWYRQDPGLGLRLIYFSYDVKMKEKGDIPEGYSVSREKKERFSLILESASTNQTSMYLCASSSRELNTEAFFGQGTRLTVV.

The CDR3 DNA sequence: TGCGCCAGCAGCCAAGCTTGGGGAAGGGGCGGCTACACCTTC. This translates into CASSQAWGRGGYTF. This chain connects TRBV4-3 to TRBJ1-2, with D possibly being TRBD1 (5 bases). The germline V gene has CDR1 LGHNA and CDR2 YSLEER. Trimming stripped 1 base from V and 8 bases from J, with 14 bases between. This CDR3 is 14 amino acids long.

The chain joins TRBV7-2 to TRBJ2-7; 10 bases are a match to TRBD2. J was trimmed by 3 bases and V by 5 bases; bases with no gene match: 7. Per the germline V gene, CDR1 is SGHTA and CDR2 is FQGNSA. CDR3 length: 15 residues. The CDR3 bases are TGTGCCAGCAGCCGCGGACTAGCGGACGTCTACGAGCAGTACTTC. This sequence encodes CASSRGLADVYEQYF.

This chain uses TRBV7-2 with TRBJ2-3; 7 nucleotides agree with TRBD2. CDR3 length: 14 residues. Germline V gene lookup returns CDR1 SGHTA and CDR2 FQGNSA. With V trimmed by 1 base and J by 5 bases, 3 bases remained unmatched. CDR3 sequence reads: CASSLGLAEDTQYF. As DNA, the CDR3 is TGTGCCAGCAGCTTAGGCCTAGCGGAAGATACGCAGTATTTT.

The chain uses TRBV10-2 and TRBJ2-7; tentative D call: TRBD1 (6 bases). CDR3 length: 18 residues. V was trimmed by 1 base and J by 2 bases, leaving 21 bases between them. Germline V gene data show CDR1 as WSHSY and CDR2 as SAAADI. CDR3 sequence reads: CASSEWGSLGRGAYEQYF. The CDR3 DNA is TGCGCCAGCAGTGAGTGGGGTAGTCTCGGCAGGGGAGCCTACGAGCAGTACTTC.

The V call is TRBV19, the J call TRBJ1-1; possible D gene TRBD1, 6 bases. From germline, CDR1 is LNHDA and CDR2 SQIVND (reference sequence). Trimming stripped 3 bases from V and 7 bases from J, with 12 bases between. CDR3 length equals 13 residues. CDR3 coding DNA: TGTGCCAGTAGTATGACAGGACAACTTGAAGCTTTCTTT. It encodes CASSMTGQLEAFF.

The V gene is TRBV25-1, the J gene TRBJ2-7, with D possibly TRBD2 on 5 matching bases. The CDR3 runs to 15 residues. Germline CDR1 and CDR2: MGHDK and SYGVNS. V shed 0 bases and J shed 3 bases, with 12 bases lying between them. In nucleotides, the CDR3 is TGTGCCAGCAGTGAATATGCCGGGGAGAGCTACGAGCAGTACTTC. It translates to CASSEYAGESYEQYF.

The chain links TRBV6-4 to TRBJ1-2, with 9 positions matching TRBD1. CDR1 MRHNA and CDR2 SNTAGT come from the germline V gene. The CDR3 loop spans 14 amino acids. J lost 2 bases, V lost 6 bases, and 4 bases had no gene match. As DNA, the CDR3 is TGTGCCAGCAGGGCGACAGGGGGAAACTATGGCTACACCTTC. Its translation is CASRATGGNYGYTF.

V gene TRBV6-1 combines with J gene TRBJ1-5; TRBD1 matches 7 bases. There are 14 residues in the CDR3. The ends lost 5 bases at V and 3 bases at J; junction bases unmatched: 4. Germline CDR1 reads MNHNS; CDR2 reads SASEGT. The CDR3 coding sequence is TGTGCCAGCAGTCGGGACAGCTACAATCAGCCCCAGCATTTT. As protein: CASSRDSYNQPQHF.

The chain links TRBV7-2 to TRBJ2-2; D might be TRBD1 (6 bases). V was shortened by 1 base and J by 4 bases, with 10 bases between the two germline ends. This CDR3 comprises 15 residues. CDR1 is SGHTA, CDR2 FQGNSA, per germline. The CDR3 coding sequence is TGTGCCAGCAGCTTAGACAGGGACGGCACCGGGGAGCTGTTTTTT. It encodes CASSLDRDGTGELFF.

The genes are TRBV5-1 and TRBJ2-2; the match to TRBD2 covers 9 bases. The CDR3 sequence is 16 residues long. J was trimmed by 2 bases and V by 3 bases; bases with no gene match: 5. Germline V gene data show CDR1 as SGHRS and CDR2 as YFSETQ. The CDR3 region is CASSSSGTSNTGELFF. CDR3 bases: TGCGCCAGCAGCTCGTCCGGGACTAGCAACACCGGGGAGCTGTTTTTT.

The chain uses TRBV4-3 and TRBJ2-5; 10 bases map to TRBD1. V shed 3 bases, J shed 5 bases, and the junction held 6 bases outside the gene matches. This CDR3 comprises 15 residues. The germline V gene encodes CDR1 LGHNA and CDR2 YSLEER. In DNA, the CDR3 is TGCGCCAGCAGCCATGGGACAGGGGTTTTGGAGACCCAGTACTTC. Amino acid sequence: CASSHGTGVLETQYF.

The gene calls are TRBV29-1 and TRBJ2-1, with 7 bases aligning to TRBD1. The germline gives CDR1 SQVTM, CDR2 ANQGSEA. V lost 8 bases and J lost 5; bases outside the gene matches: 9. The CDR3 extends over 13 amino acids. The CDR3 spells CSTYSTGDNEQFF. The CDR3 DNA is TGCAGCACCTACTCTACAGGGGACAATGAGCAGTTCTTC.

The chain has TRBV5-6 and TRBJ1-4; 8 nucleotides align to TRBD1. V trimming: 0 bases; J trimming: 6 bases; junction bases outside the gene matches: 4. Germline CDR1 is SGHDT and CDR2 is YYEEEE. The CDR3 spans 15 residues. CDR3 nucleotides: TGTGCCAGCAGCTTGGGACAGGGGCAGGATGAAAAACTGTTTTTT. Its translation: CASSLGQGQDEKLFF. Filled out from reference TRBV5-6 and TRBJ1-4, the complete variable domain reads DAGVTQSPTHLIKTRGQQVTLRCSPKSGHDTVSWYQQALGQGPQFIFQYYEEEERQRGNFPDRFSGHQFPNYSSELNVNALLLGDSALYLCASSLGQGQDEKLFFGSGTQLSVL.